This T cell receptor beta chain was recovered during a study of T cells in Graves' hyperthyroidism and ophthalmopathy. Study-level information: Upon initial diagnosis and before any treatment, peripheral blood was collected.

There were TCR beta CDR3 regions amplified from RNA transcripts. HTBI primers drove first-round RT-PCR of the TCR CDR3. TCRdb redid the calling of the multiplex PCR reads with MiXCR, one entry per CDR3 protein. The profile shows more than 500,000 distinct CDR3 sequences, 14% of them singletons. There are a few counts of this clonotype. Its antigen is undetermined. General study results and limits: In validation, the model predicted ophthalmopathy. These predictions came a median approximately 6.5 months before onset.

If no ophthalmopathy progression occurred within 18 months, Graves' hyperthyroidism was stable. The source of this sequence is a woman between 40 and 55 years old with Graves' hyperthyroidism. Sequenced sample: blood.

For the CDR3, the DNA is TGTGCCAGCAGTTCCGAGGTCCACGAGCAGTACTTC. Residues: CASSSEVHEQYF. This sequence joins TRBV6-1 and TRBJ2-7; D is unresolved. Trimming removed 5 bases from V and 5 bases from J, with 10 bases in between. The CDR3 is 12 residues long. Per germline, CDR1 MNHNS and CDR2 SASEGT.